This T cell receptor (beta chain) was recorded in a study of shared clonotypes between healthy human individuals. Study as a whole: CD4 naive cells filled three plates per donor, CD4 memory three, CD8 naive two and CD8 memory one.

Repertoires were generated with immunoSEQ multiplex PCR, while TCRdb's copy carries only in-frame clones and drops some. The sample yields 2,100,000 or so clones, about 94% seen once. Germline V gene data show CDR1 as SGHRS and CDR2 as YFSETQ. The CDR3 is 15 residues long. J was trimmed by 1 base and V by 2 bases; bases with no gene match: 4. The donor population consisted of healthy HIV-negative adults with no recent acute infections or vaccinations. The origin of this receptor is a man younger than 35 in good health. The chain employs TRBV5-1 and TRBJ2-3, with TRBD2 matching 7 bases. The sequencing sample was made of naive CD4+ T cells sorted from blood. The subset: CD45RA+ positively selected. The CDR3 reads CASSFARGGTDTQYF. In DNA, the CDR3 is TGCGCCAGCAGCTTTGCCCGGGGGGGCACAGATACGCAGTATTTT.